The 17 T cell receptor beta chains reported below all come from one sample, sequenced in a study of response to subunit inactivated influenza vaccine. A single record per CDR3 protein comes from TCRdb applying MiXCR to the RT-PCR reads. The sample has roughly 500,000 distinct CDR3 sequences, approximately 15% seen once; the top ten hold 3%. The source was CD4+ T cells sorted from PBMCs, collected roughly 24 months after vaccination. These receptors were collected from a man between 50 and 70 years old who received an inactivated influenza vaccine.

This clonotype was observed at least ten times. This chain links TRBV5-1 with TRBJ2-7; D uncertain. Germline values: CDR1 SGHRS, CDR2 YFSETQ. Trimming shortened V by 0 bases and J by 3 bases, and 16 bases separated the two germline ends. The CDR3 is 16 amino acids. In nucleotides, the CDR3 is TGCGCCAGCAGCTTGGTTCCGTGGACGGAAGGCTACGAGCAGTACTTC. It is translated as CASSLVPWTEGYEQYF.

This clonotype showed up just a few times. V is TRBV2 and J is TRBJ1-6; D is unresolved. Trimming removed 1 base from V and 4 bases from J, with 8 bases in between. The CDR3 is made up of 15 amino acids. Looked up from germline, CDR1 is SNHLY and CDR2 is FYNNEI. The DNA of the CDR3 is TGTGCCAGCAGTGAAGAGGCGGTTTATAATTCACCCCTCCACTTT. Translating gives CASSEEAVYNSPLHF.

This clonotype was picked up a small number of times. The V call is TRBV4-3, the J call TRBJ1-1; 8 bases line up with TRBD1. This CDR3 is 15 amino acids long. V was pared by 2 bases and J by 7 bases, with 9 bases of the junction left unmatched. The germline CDR1 and CDR2 sequences are LGHNA and YSLEER. As DNA, the CDR3 is TGCGCCAGCAGCCAACCAACAGGGGGAGCGGGTGAAGCTTTCTTT. The encoded protein is CASSQPTGGAGEAFF.

The V and J genes are TRBV28 and TRBJ2-1, with a tentative D call TRBD1 (6 bases). This CDR3 spans 16 amino acids. Germline assignment: CDR1 MDHEN and CDR2 SYDVKM. With 3 bases removed from V and 0 bases from J, the gap between germline ends came to 12 bases. The CDR3 region has the DNA TGTGCCAGCAGTTTGGACAGCGGAAGCTCCTACAATGAGCAGTTCTTC. This gives the protein CASSLDSGSSYNEQFF.

This chain connects TRBV20-1 to TRBJ2-3; D is tentatively TRBD1 or TRBD2 (6 bases each). The germline V gene encodes CDR1 DFQATT and CDR2 SNEGSKA (reference sequence). With 5 bases removed from V and 4 bases from J, the gap between germline ends came to 16 bases. The CDR3 runs 14 residues. CDR3 loop: CSAPRGEGADTQYF. The DNA for the CDR3 is TGCAGTGCTCCGAGGGGGGAAGGGGCAGATACGCAGTATTTT.

This clonotype was picked up many times. The chain links TRBV5-6 to TRBJ2-1; 9 nucleotides line up with TRBD2. Germline CDR1 is SGHDT and CDR2 is YYEEEE. The trim removed 4 bases at V and 5 bases at J, leaving 4 bases unmatched. The CDR3 covers 14 residues. CDR3: CASSPGLANNEQFF. CDR3 bases: TGTGCCAGCAGCCCGGGACTAGCTAACAATGAGCAGTTCTTC.

This clonotype was seen a few times. CDR3 DNA: TGTGCCAGCAGTTTGGGACTAGTATTAGATACGCAGTATTTT. Residues: CASSLGLVLDTQYF. This chain uses TRBV12-3 or TRBV12-4 with TRBJ2-3; 8 nucleotides match TRBD2. The V and J ends lost 3 bases and 5 bases, in that order; junction bases with no gene match: 4. The CDR3 runs 14 residues.

The sample holds a few counts of this clonotype. The chain carries TRBV20-1 and TRBJ2-1, with D possibly being TRBD1 or TRBD2 (5 bases each). CDR1 and CDR2 from the germline V gene are DFQATT and SNEGSKA (reference sequence). Between the trimmed V and J ends, which lost 6 bases and 0 bases, there was a span of 18 bases. This CDR3 has 16 residues. The CDR3 here is CSAKGVGPSSYNEQFF. The CDR3 DNA follows: TGCAGTGCGAAGGGTGTGGGACCAAGCTCCTACAATGAGCAGTTCTTC.

The genes are TRBV3-1 and TRBJ2-7; TRBD2 aligns across 7 bases. Per the germline V gene, CDR1 is LGHDT and CDR2 is YNNKEL (reference sequence). The J segment lost 2 bases and the V segment lost 0 bases, leaving 7 bases of the junction unmatched. CDR3 length: 16 residues. The CDR3 DNA reads as TGTGCCAGCAGCCAAGAAACCGGGAGGTTGACCTACGAGCAGTACTTC. Residues: CASSQETGRLTYEQYF.

V gene TRBV28 combines with J gene TRBJ2-4; TRBD2 matches at 9 bases. The V segment lost 2 bases and the J segment 11 bases; nucleotides outside the gene matches: 4. There are 13 residues in the CDR3. The germline V gene encodes CDR1 MDHEN and CDR2 SYDVKM. In DNA, the CDR3 is TGTGCCAGCAGTTTACTAGCGGGAACGGTTCAGTACTTC. It encodes CASSLLAGTVQYF.

The chain combines TRBV28 with TRBJ1-1, with 7 bases matching TRBD1. Trimming took 7 bases from V and 6 from J; bases not matched to a gene: 11. The CDR3 runs to 14 residues. Germline CDR1 and CDR2: MDHEN and SYDVKM. CDR3 sequence: CASTRSDRFSEAFF. DNA for the CDR3: TGTGCCAGCACCCGTTCGGACAGGTTCTCTGAAGCTTTCTTT.

The chain employs TRBV4-2 and TRBJ2-7, with D maybe TRBD1 (6 bases). CDR3 size: 14 residues. Trimming stripped 6 bases from V and 5 bases from J, with 17 bases between. Germline loops: CDR1 LGHNA, CDR2 YNFKEQ. CDR3 sequence (DNA): TGTGCCAGCAGGACGTTTACAGGGTCGGACGAGCAGTACTTC. Translating gives CASRTFTGSDEQYF.

The chain employs TRBV7-6 and TRBJ1-4; a weak D match, TRBD1 (6 bases). Germline CDR1 reads SGHVS; CDR2 reads FNYEAQ. Trimming shortened V by 2 bases and J by 3 bases, and 13 bases separated the two germline ends. The CDR3 covers 16 residues. The CDR3 DNA reads as TGTGCCAGCAGCTTAAACACAGGGCTAGCTAATGAAAAACTGTTTTTT. Translation gives CASSLNTGLANEKLFF.

This clonotype was observed a handful of times. DNA for the CDR3: TGTGCCAGCAGCCCTAACAGGGGGCTAAGGGTTACTGAGCAGTTCTTC. Its translation is CASSPNRGLRVTEQFF. V usage is TRBV5-6 and J usage is TRBJ2-1; 9 bases line up with TRBD1. V lost 4 bases to trimming and J lost 9 bases; unmatched junction nucleotides: 14. CDR3 length equals 16 residues. CDR1 is SGHDT, CDR2 YYEEEE, per germline.

This clonotype was counted a few times. The V call is TRBV6-1, the J call TRBJ2-5, with 10 bases fitting TRBD1. Germline assignment: CDR1 MNHNS and CDR2 SASEGT. The CDR3 consists of 15 residues. V dropped 6 bases and J dropped 0; count of bases not matched to a gene: 4. The CDR3 DNA reads as TGTGCCAGCAGGGGGGACAGGGGAAACCAAGAGACCCAGTACTTC. Its protein is CASRGDRGNQETQYF.

The chain joins TRBV10-3 to TRBJ2-7, with D perhaps TRBD1 (6 bases). Germline V CDR1 and CDR2: ENHRY, SYGVKD. CDR3 size: 14 residues. Trimming removed 4 bases at V and 0 bases at J, with 10 bases between. CDR3 loop: CAISAQGSSYEQYF. CDR3 bases: TGTGCCATCAGTGCCCAGGGGAGCTCCTACGAGCAGTACTTC.

This chain links TRBV5-4 with TRBJ2-1, with D perhaps being TRBD1 or TRBD2 (5 bases each). Germline V gives CDR1 SGHNT, CDR2 YYREEE (reference sequence). The CDR3 is 16 residues long. The ends were cut back, 4 bases at V and 4 bases at J, with 18 bases in the middle. CDR3 residues: CASSTGTLGGYNEQFF. The CDR3 nucleotides read TGTGCCAGCAGCACCGGGACCCTCGGTGGGTACAATGAGCAGTTCTTC.